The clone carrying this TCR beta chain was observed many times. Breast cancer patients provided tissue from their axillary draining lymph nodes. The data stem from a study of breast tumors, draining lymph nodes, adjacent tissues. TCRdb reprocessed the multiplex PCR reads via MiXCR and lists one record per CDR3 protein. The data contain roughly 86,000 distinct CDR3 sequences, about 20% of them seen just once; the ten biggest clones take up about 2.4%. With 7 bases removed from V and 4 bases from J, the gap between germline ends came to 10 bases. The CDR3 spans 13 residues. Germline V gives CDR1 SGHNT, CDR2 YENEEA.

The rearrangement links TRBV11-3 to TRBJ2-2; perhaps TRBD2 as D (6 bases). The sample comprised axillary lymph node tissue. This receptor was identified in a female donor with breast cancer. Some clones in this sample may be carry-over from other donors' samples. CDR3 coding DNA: TGTGCCAGCACCTCCGGGGGCACCGGGGAGCTGTTTTTT. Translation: CASTSGGTGELFF.